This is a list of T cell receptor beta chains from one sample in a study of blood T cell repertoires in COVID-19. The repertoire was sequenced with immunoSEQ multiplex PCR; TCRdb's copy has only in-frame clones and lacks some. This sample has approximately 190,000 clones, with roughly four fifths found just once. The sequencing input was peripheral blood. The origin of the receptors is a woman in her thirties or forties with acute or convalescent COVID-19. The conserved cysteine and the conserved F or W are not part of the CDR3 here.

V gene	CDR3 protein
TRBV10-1	ASSLSTSGSYEQY
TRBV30	AWRRGQTLEQY
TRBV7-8	ASSIWQGVLRTEAF
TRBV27	ASSGRTAISYNEQF
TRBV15	ATSKDRGFYEQY
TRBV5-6	ASSSPSSGGRNNEQF
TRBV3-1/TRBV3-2	ASSQYRRVTEAF
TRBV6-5	ASSYSSAGTYNEQF
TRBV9	ASSVGSGTIVTQY
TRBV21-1	ASSKEQGAAQPQH
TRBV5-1	ASSLGQPVWGYGYT
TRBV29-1	SALTTGANVLT
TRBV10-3	AISETGVSEKLF
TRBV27	ASSLSYPGFIRETQY
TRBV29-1	SVLGGWTDTQY
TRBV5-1	ASSLAGRLSGNTIY
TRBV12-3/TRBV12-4	ASSFGREAF
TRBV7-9	ASSAQTGNTEAF
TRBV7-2	ASSLWGSGEETQY
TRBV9	ASSVGQLAGAF
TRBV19	ASSIYAGANQPQH
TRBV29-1	SVEGSGGRGYEQY
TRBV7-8	ASSPVSGTTHNEQF
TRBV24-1	ATSEGTGRYEQY
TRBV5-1	ASSLGLVAGEAF
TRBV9	ASSPWGGDNNEQF
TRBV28	ASSFGRTGARYGYT
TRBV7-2	ASSWGQGGEQY
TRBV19	ASSIGHTEAF
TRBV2	ASSDTSGGSPSYNEQF
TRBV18	ASSPRSDEKLF
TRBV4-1	ASSQGQGKSSYEQY
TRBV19	ASVRGPPNQPQH
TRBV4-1	ASSPQTSGGVETQY
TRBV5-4	ASSLGASSGNTIY
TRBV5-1	ASSQGLVETQY
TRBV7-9	ASSFQGNYEQY
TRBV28	ASSPIGTGGNQPQH
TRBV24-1	ATSDVTSPNTGELF
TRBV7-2	ASSLPLRVGYT
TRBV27	ASSLSLGSNEKLF
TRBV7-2	ASSSNRLRGGAYTGELF
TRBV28	ASRDGGNGRGF
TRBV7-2	ASSSISGSLYNEQF
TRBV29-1	SVAGAGAREKLF
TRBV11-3	ASSSAPDSSYNEQF
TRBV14	ASSRGQVNTEAF
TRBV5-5	ASSYVDGGRGYT
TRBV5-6	ASSLVGVLEQY
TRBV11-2	ASSLLPHDYGYT
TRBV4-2	ASSQIASGSHEQY
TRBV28	ASSLIGAGNQPQH
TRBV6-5	ASSYEGHGYT
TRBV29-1	SVEDGWDRGNNEQF
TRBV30	AWSDNRKSNTEAF
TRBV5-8	ASSLGARNQPQH
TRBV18	ASSHGTSGNEQY
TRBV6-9	ASSYRDSGGARELF
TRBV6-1	ASSENRVLNTEAF